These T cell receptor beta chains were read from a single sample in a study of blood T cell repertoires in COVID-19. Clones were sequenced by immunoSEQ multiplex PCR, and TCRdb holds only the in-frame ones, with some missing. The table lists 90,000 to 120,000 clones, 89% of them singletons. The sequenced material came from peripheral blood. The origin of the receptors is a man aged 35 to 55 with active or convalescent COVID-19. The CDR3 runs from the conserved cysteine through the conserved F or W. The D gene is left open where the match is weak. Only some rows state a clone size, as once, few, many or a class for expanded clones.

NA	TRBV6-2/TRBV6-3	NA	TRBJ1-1	CASSQRPLRRNTEAFF	TGTGCCAGCAGCCAACGACCGCTTAGGAGGAACACTGAAGCTTTCTTT
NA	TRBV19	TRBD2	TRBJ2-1	CATSSGRQGEQFF	TGTGCCACCTCTAGCGGGAGGCAGGGTGAGCAGTTCTTC
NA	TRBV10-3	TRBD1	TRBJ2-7	CAIRDRDYEQYF	TGTGCCATCCGGGACAGGGACTACGAGCAGTACTTC
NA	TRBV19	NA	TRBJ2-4	CASSYMTQKNIQYF	TGTGCCAGTAGCTACATGACACAAAAAAACATTCAGTACTTC
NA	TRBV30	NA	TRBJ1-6	CAWSAQGRDNSPLHF	TGTGCCTGGAGTGCCCAGGGAAGAGATAATTCACCCCTCCACTTT
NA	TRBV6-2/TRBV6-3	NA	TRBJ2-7	CASSFQAYEQYF	TGTGCCAGCAGTTTCCAGGCCTACGAGCAGTACTTC
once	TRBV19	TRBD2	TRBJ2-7	CASSLTSGSYEQYF	TGTGCCAGTAGTTTAACTAGCGGGAGCTACGAGCAGTACTTC
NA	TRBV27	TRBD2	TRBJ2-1	CASSRGLAGDNRFF	TGTGCCAGCAGTCGTGGACTAGCGGGAGATAATCGGTTCTTC
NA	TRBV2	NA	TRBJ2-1	CASSEAVTGWRFF	TGTGCCAGCAGTGAAGCTGTTACAGGGTGGCGGTTCTTC
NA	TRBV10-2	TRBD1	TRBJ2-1	CASGGGQGGGYNEQFF	TGCGCCAGCGGTGGAGGACAGGGTGGAGGATACAATGAGCAGTTCTTC
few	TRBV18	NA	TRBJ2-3	CASSPLPIFLVAKDTQYF	TGTGCCAGCTCACCCCTTCCGATCTTTTTAGTAGCCAAGGATACGCAGTATTTT
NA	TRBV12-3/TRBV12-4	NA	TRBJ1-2	CASSSRYGYTF	TGTGCCAGCAGTTCCAGGTATGGCTACACCTTC
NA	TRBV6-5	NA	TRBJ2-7	CASRGGRTGSYEQYF	TGTGCCAGCAGAGGAGGGCGGACAGGCTCCTACGAGCAGTACTTC
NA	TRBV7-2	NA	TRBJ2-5	CASSFKRAETQYF	TGTGCCAGCAGCTTTAAGAGGGCGGAGACCCAGTACTTC
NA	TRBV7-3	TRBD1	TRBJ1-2	CASSPGQGIYYGYTF	TGTGCCAGCAGCCCCGGACAGGGCATTTACTATGGCTACACCTTC
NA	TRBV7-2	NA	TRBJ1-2	CASSFGAANYGYTF	TGTGCCAGCAGCTTCGGCGCGGCTAACTATGGCTACACCTTC
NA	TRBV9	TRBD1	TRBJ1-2	CASSDSQGVTLYGYTF	TGTGCCAGCAGCGACTCACAGGGGGTGACTCTCTATGGCTACACCTTC
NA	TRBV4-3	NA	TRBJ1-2	CASSPSLTGTSNYGYTF	TGCGCCAGCAGCCCGAGCCTTACCGGGACTTCCAACTATGGCTACACCTTC
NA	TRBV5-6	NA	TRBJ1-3	CASSSFGQNTIYF	TGTGCCAGCAGCTCATTCGGACAGAACACCATATATTTT
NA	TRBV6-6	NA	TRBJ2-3	CASRSPTDTQYF	TGTGCCAGCAGAAGCCCCACAGATACGCAGTATTTT
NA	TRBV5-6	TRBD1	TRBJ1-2	CASSLVGQSYGYTF	TGTGCCAGCAGCTTGGTGGGACAGAGCTATGGCTACACCTTC
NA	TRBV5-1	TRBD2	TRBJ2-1	CASSKATSGRNEQFF	TGCGCCAGCAGCAAGGCGACTAGCGGGAGGAATGAGCAGTTCTTC